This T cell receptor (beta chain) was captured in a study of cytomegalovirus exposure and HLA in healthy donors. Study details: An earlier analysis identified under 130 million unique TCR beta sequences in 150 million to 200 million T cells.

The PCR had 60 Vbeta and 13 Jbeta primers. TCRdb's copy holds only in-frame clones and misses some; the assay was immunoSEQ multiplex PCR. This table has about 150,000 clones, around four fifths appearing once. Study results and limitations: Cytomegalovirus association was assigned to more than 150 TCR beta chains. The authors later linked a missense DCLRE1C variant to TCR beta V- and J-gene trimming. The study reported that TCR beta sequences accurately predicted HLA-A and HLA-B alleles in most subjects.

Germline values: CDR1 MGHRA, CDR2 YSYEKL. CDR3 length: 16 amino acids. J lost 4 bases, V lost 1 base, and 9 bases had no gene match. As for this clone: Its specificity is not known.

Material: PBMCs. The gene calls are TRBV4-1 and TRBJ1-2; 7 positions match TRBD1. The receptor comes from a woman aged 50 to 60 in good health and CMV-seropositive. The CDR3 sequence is CASSQGPTGLRYGYTF. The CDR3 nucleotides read TGCGCCAGCAGCCAAGGGCCGACAGGGTTACGCTATGGCTACACCTTC.